This TCR beta chain was found in a study of graft-versus-host responses after intestinal transplantation. Clones were sequenced by immunoSEQ multiplex PCR, and TCRdb holds only the in-frame ones, with some missing. The repertoire has some 96,000 clones, roughly 87% of them found once; the top ten carry more than 0.75%. The trim removed 9 bases at V and 0 bases at J, leaving 5 bases unmatched. Germline V gene data show CDR1 as MDHEN and CDR2 as SYDVKM. The CDR3 loop spans 15 amino acids. This clone was counted between two and nine times. No antigen is known for it. The clonotype comes from a human donor who was the organ donor for an intestinal transplant. Specimen: unstimulated CD4+ T cells sorted from spleen or lymph node cells, collected before transplant. The chain links TRBV28 to TRBJ1-6, with 7 positions matching TRBD1. Here the CDR3 reads CASKGQRSYNSPLHF. The CDR3, as DNA: TGTGCCAGTAAGGGACAGCGCTCCTATAATTCACCCCTCCACTTT.